The 14 T cell receptor beta chains below come from one sample, sequenced in a study of blood T cell repertoires in COVID-19. Clones were sequenced by immunoSEQ multiplex PCR, and TCRdb holds only the in-frame ones, with some missing. The table records 200,000 or so clones, roughly 90% of them present only once. Sequencing was done on a sample of peripheral blood. Receptors originate from a man between 40 and 49 years old with active or convalescent COVID-19.

DNA of the CDR3: TGTGCCAGCAGCCCACAGGGGCAGGTTGCCTATGGCTACACCTTC. Translation gives CASSPQGQVAYGYTF. The J gene is TRBJ1-2, the V gene TRBV27; 7 bases are a match to TRBD1. Per the germline V gene, CDR1 is MNHEY and CDR2 is SMNVEV (reference sequence). With V trimmed by 6 bases and J by 4 bases, 11 bases remained unmatched. This CDR3 is 15 amino acids long.

This clone was observed a few times. This chain links TRBV28 with TRBJ1-1; D not resolved. Between the trimmed V and J ends, which lost 6 bases and 2 bases, there was a span of 10 bases. Germline CDR1 and CDR2: MDHEN and SYDVKM. There are 13 residues in the CDR3. DNA of the CDR3: TGTGCCAGCAGGAACACAGCTAACACTGAAGCTTTCTTT. Translation: CASRNTANTEAFF.

The chain is built from TRBV25-1 and TRBJ2-1; 8 bases map to TRBD2. The CDR3 runs to 13 residues. V lost 5 bases to trimming and J lost 8 bases; unmatched junction nucleotides: 5. Per the germline V gene, CDR1 is MGHDK and CDR2 is SYGVNS. CDR3 coding DNA: TGTGCCAGCAGTATACCGGGACTAGATGAGCAGTTCTTC. This sequence encodes CASSIPGLDEQFF.

The V call is TRBV5-1, the J call TRBJ1-1, with 7 bases aligning to TRBD1. The CDR3 runs to 14 residues. J lost 3 bases, V lost 5 bases, and 7 bases had no gene match. CDR1 SGHRS and CDR2 YFSETQ come from the germline V gene. CDR3 bases: TGCGCCAGCAGAATAGACAGGGCGGACACTGAAGCTTTCTTT. It codes for CASRIDRADTEAFF. The entire variable domain, with the rest obtained from reference TRBV5-1 and TRBJ1-1, is as follows: KAGVTQTPRYLIKTRGQQVTLSCSPISGHRSVSWYQQTPGQGLQFLFEYFSETQRNKGNFPGRFSGRQFSNSRSEMNVSTLELGDSALYLCASRIDRADTEAFFGQGTRLTVV.

The V gene is TRBV7-2, the J gene TRBJ1-5, with 7 bases identical to TRBD1. The CDR3 is 18 residues long. The germline V gene has CDR1 SGHTA and CDR2 FQGNSA. V trimming: 4 bases; J trimming: 7 bases; junction bases outside the gene matches: 19. The CDR3 reads CASSSGPGTVSGSQPQHF. CDR3 nucleotides: TGTGCCAGCAGCTCCGGGCCTGGGACAGTCTCAGGGAGCCAGCCCCAGCATTTT.

The J gene is TRBJ2-1, the V gene TRBV28, with D unclear. Germline CDR1 is MDHEN and CDR2 is SYDVKM. CDR3 length equals 16 residues. The V end lost 5 bases, the J end lost 2 bases, and 16 bases lay between the germline ends. The CDR3 coding sequence is TGTGCCAGCAGTCCGGTCCCCCAGGCCCCCTACAATGAGCAGTTCTTC. Protein sequence: CASSPVPQAPYNEQFF.

The chain couples TRBV5-4 to TRBJ2-3; D is possibly TRBD1 (6 bases). V was shortened by 4 bases and J by 0 bases, with 12 bases between the two germline ends. The length of the CDR3 is 15 residues. CDR1 and CDR2 (germline): SGHNT, YYREEE (reference sequence). As DNA, the CDR3 is TGTGCCAGCAGCCCTTGGACAGATAGCACAGATACGCAGTATTTT. It is translated as CASSPWTDSTDTQYF.

The chain joins TRBV20-1 to TRBJ2-5; no definite D call. CDR1 is DFQATT and CDR2 is SNEGSKA in the germline V gene (reference sequence). Trimming pared 7 bases from V and 3 bases from J, leaving 6 bases between. The CDR3 covers 10 residues. In nucleotides, the CDR3 is TGCAGTGGCGAAAAAGAGACCCAGTACTTC. Translation: CSGEKETQYF.

The V gene is TRBV30, the J gene TRBJ1-5; a possible D gene is TRBD1 (6 bases). The CDR3 has 13 residues. Germline V gene data show CDR1 as GTSNPN and CDR2 as SVGIG (reference sequence). V lost 2 bases to trimming and J lost 6 bases, with 11 bases between them. In DNA, the CDR3 is TGTGCCTGGAGTATAGGGGGGGGTCAGCCCCAGCATTTT. The encoded protein is CAWSIGGGQPQHF.

The chain joins TRBV6-5 to TRBJ1-3, with 7 bases aligning to TRBD1. The junction had 3 bases not matched to a gene; V was cut back by 0 bases and J by 1 base. The CDR3 spans 16 residues. Per germline, CDR1 MNHEY and CDR2 SVGAGI. The CDR3 bases are TGTGCCAGCAGTTACTCGGGCAGGGGGTCTGGAAACACCATATATTTT. Its translation: CASSYSGRGSGNTIYF.

The chain employs TRBV19 and TRBJ1-6; D is undetermined. V lost 3 bases, J lost 0 bases, and 6 bases lay in between. Germline CDR1 and CDR2: LNHDA and SQIVND (reference sequence). This CDR3 contains 15 residues. CDR3 DNA: TGTGCCAGTAGTATGGGGAGCTCCTATAATTCACCCCTCCACTTT. Encoded protein: CASSMGSSYNSPLHF.

V gene TRBV5-1 combines with J gene TRBJ2-3; 8 nucleotides line up with TRBD2. With V trimmed by 0 bases and J by 4 bases, 1 base remained unmatched. Germline CDR1 is SGHRS and CDR2 is YFSETQ. This CDR3 has 14 amino acids. The CDR3 loop is CASSLVGLADTQYF. As DNA, the CDR3 is TGCGCCAGCAGCTTGGTGGGACTAGCAGATACGCAGTATTTT.

The chain couples TRBV7-3 to TRBJ1-1, with 10 bases matching TRBD1. The CDR3 runs 16 residues. After removal of 5 bases from V and 6 bases from J, the junction contained 12 bases not matched to a gene. Germline-derived CDR1 and CDR2 are SGHTA and FQGTGA. CDR3 nucleotides: TGTGCCAGCAGCCCTCTCGGACAGGGGGACCGGGCTGAAGCTTTCTTT. Encoded protein: CASSPLGQGDRAEAFF.

The V gene is TRBV4-1, the J gene TRBJ1-1, with D perhaps matching TRBD1 (5 bases). The CDR3 runs to 15 residues. Germline V lookup: CDR1 MGHRA, CDR2 YSYEKL. Trimming removed 3 bases from V and 5 bases from J, with 16 bases in between. This CDR3 is CASSHLDSRGTEAFF. The DNA for the CDR3 is TGCGCCAGCAGCCACCTAGACAGCCGGGGGACTGAAGCTTTCTTT.